This T cell receptor (beta chain) was retrieved from a study of shared clonotypes between healthy human individuals. Every subset had its genomic DNA shared out evenly among several immunoSEQ plates. The method was immunoSEQ multiplex PCR; TCRdb's version includes in-frame clones alone and lacks a portion of them. The sample lists more than 2 million clones, about 95% occurring once. As to this clone: The antigen remains undetermined.

Study-level points and caveats: Generally, naive subsets came out with larger estimated richness than memory subsets. Across several donors, naive CD4 shared 5% to 5.5%, naive CD8 around 4%, memory CD4 roughly 2.3%, memory CD8 about 0.38%.

This TCR came from a man aged 18 to 30 in good health. Sequencing input: naive CD4+ T cells sorted from blood. As for subset: CD45RA+ positively selected.

The CDR3 DNA reads as TGTGCCAGCAGCGTCTCAAACAGGGGAAGAGATACGCAGTATTTT. As protein: CASSVSNRGRDTQYF. The chain employs TRBV9 and TRBJ2-3, with TRBD1 matching 7 bases. V lost 2 bases and J lost 5; bases outside the gene matches: 8. The CDR3 is 15 amino acids. Germline V CDR1 and CDR2: SGDLS, YYNGEE.